The source of this T cell receptor beta chain is a study of monozygotic twins with inflammatory bowel disease. Broader study findings: Telling different T cell subtypes apart from each other was not possible. In these data, no single strong IBD-associated signal or clonotype received support.

The CDR3 has 15 residues. Germline CDR1 reads SQVTM; CDR2 reads ANQGSEA. Researchers isolated total RNA from whole blood without sorting T cells. Per-sample cDNA came from eight separate reactions. TCRdb re-called the 5' RACE reads; every CDR3 protein appears as one record, without DNA. The sample totals 190,000 or so distinct CDR3 sequences. As regards this clonotype: Its antigen is still unknown.

The gene calls are TRBV29-1 and TRBJ1-1; TCRdb calls TRBD1, which cannot be checked without DNA. The clonotype comes from a human donor with ulcerative colitis or Crohn's disease, or a healthy co-twin of an affected twin (not recorded which). The sequenced sample was blood. CDR3 sequence: CSVTTGNVWGTEAFF.